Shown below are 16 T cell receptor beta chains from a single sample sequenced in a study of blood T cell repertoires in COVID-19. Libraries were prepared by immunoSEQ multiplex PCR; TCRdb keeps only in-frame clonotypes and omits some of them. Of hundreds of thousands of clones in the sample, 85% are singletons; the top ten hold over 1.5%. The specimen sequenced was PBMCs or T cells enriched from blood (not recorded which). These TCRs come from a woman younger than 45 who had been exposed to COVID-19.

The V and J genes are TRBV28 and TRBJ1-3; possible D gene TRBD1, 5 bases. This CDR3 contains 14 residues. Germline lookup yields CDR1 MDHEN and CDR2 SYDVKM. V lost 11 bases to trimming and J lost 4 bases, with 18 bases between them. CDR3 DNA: TGTGCCTCACAGACGACAGTCTCAGGAAACACCATATATTTT. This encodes CASQTTVSGNTIYF.

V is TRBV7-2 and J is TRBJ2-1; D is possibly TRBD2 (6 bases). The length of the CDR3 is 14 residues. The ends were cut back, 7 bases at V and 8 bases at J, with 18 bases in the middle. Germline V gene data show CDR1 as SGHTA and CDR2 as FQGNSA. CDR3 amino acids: CASNLGTGIYEQFF. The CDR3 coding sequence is TGTGCCAGCAACTTGGGGACTGGAATATATGAGCAGTTCTTC.

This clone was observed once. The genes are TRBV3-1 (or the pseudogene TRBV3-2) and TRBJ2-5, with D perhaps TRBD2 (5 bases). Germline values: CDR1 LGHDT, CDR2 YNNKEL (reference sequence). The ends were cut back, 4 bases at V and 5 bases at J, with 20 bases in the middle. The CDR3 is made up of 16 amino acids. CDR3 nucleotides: TGTGCCAGCAGCCGGGAACGGGGAGTGAGCTATGAGACCCAGTACTTC. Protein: CASSRERGVSYETQYF.

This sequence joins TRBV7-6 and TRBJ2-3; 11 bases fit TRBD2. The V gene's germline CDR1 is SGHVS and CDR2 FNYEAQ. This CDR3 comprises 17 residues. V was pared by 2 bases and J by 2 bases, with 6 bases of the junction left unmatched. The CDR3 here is CASSLLLAGGLTDTQYF. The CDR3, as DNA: TGTGCCAGCAGCTTATTATTAGCGGGGGGGCTCACAGATACGCAGTATTTT.

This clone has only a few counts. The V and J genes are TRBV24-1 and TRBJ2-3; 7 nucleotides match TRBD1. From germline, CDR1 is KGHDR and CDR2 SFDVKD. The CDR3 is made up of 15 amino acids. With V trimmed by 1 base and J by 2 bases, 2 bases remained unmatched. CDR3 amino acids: CATSDLGQDTDTQYF. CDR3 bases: TGTGCCACCAGTGATTTAGGACAGGACACAGATACGCAGTATTTT.

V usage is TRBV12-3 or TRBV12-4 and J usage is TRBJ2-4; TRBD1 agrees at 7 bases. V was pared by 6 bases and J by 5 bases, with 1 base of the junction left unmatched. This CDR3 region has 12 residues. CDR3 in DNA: TGTGCCAGCAGGGGGACAGAAAACATTCAGTACTTC. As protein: CASRGTENIQYF.

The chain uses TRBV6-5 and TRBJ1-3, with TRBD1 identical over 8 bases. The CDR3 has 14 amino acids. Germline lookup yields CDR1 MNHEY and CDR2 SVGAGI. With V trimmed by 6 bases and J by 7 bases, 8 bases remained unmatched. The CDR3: CASRRDRSVNTIYF. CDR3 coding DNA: TGTGCCAGCAGACGGGACAGGTCGGTCAACACCATATATTTT.

The CDR3 nucleotides read TGTGCCAGCAGTGAAAGGCAGGGATATAATCAGCCCCAGCATTTT. Translated: CASSERQGYNQPQHF. The chain links TRBV6-1 to TRBJ1-5; a possible D gene is TRBD1 (5 bases). The length of the CDR3 is 15 residues. The germline CDR1 and CDR2 sequences are MNHNS and SASEGT. Trimming shortened V by 2 bases and J by 4 bases, and 12 bases separated the two germline ends.

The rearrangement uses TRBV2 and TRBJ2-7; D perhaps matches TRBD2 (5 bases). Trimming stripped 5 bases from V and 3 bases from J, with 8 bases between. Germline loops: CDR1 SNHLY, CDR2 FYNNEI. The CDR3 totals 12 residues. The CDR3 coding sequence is TGTGCCAGCAGTCCCGGGAACTACGAGCAGTACTTC. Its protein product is CASSPGNYEQYF.

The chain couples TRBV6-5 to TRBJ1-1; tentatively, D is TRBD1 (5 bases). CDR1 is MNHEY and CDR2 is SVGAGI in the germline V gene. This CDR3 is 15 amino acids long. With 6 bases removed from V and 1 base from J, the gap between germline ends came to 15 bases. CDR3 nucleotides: TGTGCCAGCAGCCCCACCCAGGGCAAGAACACTGAAGCTTTCTTT. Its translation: CASSPTQGKNTEAFF.

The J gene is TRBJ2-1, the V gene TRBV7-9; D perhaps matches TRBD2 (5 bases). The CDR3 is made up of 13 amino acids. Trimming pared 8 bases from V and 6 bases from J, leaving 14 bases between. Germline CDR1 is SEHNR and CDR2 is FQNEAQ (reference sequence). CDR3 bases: TGTGCCAGCGCCCGGGGATCCGGCAATGAGCAGTTCTTC. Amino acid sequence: CASARGSGNEQFF.

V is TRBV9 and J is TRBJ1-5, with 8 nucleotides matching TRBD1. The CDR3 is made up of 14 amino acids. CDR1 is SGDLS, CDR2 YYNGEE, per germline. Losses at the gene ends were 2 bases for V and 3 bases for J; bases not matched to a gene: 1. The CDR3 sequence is CASSVTGDNQPQHF. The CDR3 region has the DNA TGTGCCAGCAGCGTGACAGGGGACAATCAGCCCCAGCATTTT.

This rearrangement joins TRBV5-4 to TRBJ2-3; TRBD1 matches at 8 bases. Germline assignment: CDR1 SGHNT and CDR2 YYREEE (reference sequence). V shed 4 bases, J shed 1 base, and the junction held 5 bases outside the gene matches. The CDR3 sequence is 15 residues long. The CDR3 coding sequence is TGTGCCAGCAGCCCCCGGGGACAGGGCACAGATACGCAGTATTTT. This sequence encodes CASSPRGQGTDTQYF.

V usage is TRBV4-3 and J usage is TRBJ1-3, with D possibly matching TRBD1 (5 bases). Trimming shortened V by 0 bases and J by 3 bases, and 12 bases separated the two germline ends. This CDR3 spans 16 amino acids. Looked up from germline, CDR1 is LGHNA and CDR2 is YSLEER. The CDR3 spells CASSQDPSGFGNTIYF. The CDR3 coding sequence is TGCGCCAGCAGCCAAGATCCGTCAGGGTTTGGAAACACCATATATTTT.

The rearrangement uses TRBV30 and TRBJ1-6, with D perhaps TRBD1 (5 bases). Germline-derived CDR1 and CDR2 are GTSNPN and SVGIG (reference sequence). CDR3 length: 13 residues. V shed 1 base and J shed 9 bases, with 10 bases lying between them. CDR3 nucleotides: TGTGCCTGGAGTGGCAGGGTGGTTTCACCCCTCCACTTT. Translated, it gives CAWSGRVVSPLHF. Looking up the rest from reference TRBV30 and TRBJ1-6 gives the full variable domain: SQTIHQWPATLVQPVGSPLSLECTVEGTSNPNLYWYRQAAGRGLQLLFYSVGIGQISSEVPQNLSASRPQDRQFILSSKKLLLSDSGFYLCAWSGRVVSPLHFGNGTRLTVT.

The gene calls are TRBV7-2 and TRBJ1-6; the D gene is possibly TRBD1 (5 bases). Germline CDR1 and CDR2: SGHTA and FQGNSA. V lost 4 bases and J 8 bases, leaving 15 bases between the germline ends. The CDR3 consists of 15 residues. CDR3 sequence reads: CASSYGTGLYSPLHF. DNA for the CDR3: TGTGCCAGCAGCTATGGAACAGGCCTTTATTCACCCCTCCACTTT.